This T cell receptor beta chain was identified during a study of T cell responses to AZD1222 COVID-19 vaccine. Findings of the study overall: Researchers report vaccine-associated CD4 TCRs spanning spike, with dominance at 160-218 and 743-854.

To note about this clone: Its antigen is not known.

TCRdb's table, derived via immunoSEQ multiplex PCR, lists solely in-frame clones and lacks some. The data show about 100,000 clones, roughly 86% seen once. V lost 5 bases and J lost 5, with 15 bases in between. The CDR3 is 14 amino acids. Germline-derived CDR1 and CDR2 are MDHEN and SYDVKM. The sample in question was peripheral blood, obtained on day 0 of MenACWY control vaccination. The sequence was collected from an adult in good health. The V and J genes are TRBV28 and TRBJ1-2; TRBD1 is a possible D gene (5 bases). The CDR3 DNA reads as TGTGCCAGCAGTAGCCCAGGGAAGCGGTATGGCTACACCTTC. Translating gives CASSSPGKRYGYTF.